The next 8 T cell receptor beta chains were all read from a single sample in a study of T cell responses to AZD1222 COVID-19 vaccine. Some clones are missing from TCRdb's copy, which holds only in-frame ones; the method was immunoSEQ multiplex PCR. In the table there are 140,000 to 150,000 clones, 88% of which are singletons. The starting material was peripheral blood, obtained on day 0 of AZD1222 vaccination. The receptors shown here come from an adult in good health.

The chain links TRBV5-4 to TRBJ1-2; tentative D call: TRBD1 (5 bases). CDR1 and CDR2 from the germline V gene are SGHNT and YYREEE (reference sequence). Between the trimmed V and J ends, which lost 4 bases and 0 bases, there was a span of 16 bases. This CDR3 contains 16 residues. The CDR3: CASSRGGTVANYGYTF. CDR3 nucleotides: TGTGCCAGCAGCCGTGGTGGGACGGTGGCTAACTATGGCTACACCTTC.

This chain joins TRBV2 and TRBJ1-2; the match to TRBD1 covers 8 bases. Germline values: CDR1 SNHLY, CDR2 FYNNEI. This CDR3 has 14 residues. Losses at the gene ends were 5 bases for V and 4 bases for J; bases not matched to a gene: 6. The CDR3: CASSTTGASYGYTF. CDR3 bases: TGTGCCAGCAGTACGACAGGGGCTAGCTATGGCTACACCTTC.

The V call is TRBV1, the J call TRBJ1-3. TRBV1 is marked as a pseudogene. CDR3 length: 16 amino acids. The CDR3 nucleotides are TGCACCAGCAGCCTATTTGCAGGCTCGAGGGGAAACACCATATATTTT. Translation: CTSSLFAGSRGNTIYF.

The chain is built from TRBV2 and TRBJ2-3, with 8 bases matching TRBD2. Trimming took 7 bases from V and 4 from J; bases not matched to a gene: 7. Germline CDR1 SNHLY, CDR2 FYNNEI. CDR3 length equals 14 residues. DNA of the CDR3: TGTGCCAGCAAGCCGGGACTAGAGGCAGATACGCAGTATTTT. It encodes CASKPGLEADTQYF. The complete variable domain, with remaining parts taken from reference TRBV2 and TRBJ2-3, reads EPEVTQTPSHQVTQMGQEVILRCVPISNHLYFYWYRQILGQKVEFLVSFYNNEISEKSEIFDDQFSVERPDGSNFTLKIRSTKLEDSAMYFCASKPGLEADTQYFGPGTRLTVL.

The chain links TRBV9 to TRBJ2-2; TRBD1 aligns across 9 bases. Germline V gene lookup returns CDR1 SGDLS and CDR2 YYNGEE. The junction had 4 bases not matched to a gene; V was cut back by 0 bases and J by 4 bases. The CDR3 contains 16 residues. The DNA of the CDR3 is TGTGCCAGCAGCGTAGAGGGACAGGGCGCCACCGGGGAGCTGTTTTTT. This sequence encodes CASSVEGQGATGELFF.

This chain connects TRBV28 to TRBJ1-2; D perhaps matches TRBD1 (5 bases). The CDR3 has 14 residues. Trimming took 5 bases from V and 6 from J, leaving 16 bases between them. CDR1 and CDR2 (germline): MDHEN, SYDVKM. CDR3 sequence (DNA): TGTGCCAGCAGTCCCCATTTGGGGGGTAATGGCTACACCTTC. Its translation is CASSPHLGGNGYTF.

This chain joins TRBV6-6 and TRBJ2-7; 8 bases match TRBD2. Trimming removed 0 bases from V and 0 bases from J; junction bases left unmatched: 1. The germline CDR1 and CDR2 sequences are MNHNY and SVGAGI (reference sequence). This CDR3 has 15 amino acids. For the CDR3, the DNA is TGTGCCAGCAGTTACTCACTAGCGGCCTCCTACGAGCAGTACTTC. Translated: CASSYSLAASYEQYF.

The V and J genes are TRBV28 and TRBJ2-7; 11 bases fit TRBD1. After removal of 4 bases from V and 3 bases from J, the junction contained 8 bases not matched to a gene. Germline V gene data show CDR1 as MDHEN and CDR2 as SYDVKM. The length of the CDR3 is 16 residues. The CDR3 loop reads CASSSPGTGGSYEQYF. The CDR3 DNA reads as TGTGCCAGCAGTTCCCCCGGGACAGGGGGTAGCTACGAGCAGTACTTC.